The T cell receptor (beta chain) described here comes from a study of blood T cell repertoires in COVID-19. In the study overall: Recovery among Cohort 3 donors was established by two negative PCRs, clearance, or symptom resolution.

The study drew participants aged about 18 to 95 years from some 23 US areas. The CDR3 runs to 15 residues. Trimming stripped 3 bases from V and 3 bases from J, with 12 bases between. CDR1 and CDR2 (germline): LNHDA, SQIVND (reference sequence). Repertoires were generated with immunoSEQ multiplex PCR, while TCRdb's copy carries only in-frame clones and drops some. The data contain roughly 340,000 clones, more than 75% of them singletons. The receptor was derived from a man aged 40-49 years in a cohort exposed to, infected with or recovered from COVID-19 (not recorded which). This chain links TRBV19 with TRBJ1-5; D perhaps matches TRBD1 (6 bases). Sequencing input: PBMCs or T cells enriched from blood (not recorded which). The CDR3 reads CASSIQGHPNQPQHF. CDR3 nucleotide sequence: TGTGCCAGTAGTATCCAGGGACACCCCAATCAGCCCCAGCATTTT.